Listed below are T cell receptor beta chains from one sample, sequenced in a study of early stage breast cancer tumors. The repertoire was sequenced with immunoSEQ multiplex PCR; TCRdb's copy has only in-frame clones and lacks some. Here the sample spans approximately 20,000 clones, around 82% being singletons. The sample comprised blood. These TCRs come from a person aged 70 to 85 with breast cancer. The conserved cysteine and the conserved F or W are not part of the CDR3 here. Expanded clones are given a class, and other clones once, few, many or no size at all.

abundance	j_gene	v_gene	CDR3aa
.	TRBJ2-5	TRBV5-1	ASSRTGTSEETQY
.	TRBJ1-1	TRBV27	ASSHGREATEAF
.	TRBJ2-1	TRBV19	ASSILSAGGHNEQF
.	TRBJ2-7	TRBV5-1	ASSLEGQSYEQY
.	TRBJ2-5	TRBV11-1	ASSLGQSGGGEY
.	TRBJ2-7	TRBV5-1	ASSLLASGNNEQY
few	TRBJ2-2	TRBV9	ASSAPWQGAITGELF
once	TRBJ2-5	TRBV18	ASSPMAGAYLETQY
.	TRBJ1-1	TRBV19	ATSVGRGTEAF
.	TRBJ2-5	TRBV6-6	ASLTSGDQETQY
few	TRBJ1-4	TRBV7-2	ASSLVFPQGANEKLF
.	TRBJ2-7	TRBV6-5	ASSDRGRPYEQY
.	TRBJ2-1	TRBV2	ASSEMALRGNEQF
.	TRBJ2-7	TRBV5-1	ASSSQGARGYEQY
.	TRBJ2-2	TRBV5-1	ASSMDRNTGELF